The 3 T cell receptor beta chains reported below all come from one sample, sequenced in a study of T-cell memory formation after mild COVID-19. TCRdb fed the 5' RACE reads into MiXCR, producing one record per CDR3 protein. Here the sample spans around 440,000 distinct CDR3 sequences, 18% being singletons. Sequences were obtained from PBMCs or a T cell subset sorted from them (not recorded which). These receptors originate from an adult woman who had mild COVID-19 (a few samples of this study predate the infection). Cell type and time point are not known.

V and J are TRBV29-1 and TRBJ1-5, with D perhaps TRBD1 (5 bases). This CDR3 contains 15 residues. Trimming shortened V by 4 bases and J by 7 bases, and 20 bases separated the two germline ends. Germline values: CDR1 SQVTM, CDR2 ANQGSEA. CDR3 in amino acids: CSVVAGGVPGQPQHF. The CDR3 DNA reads TGCAGCGTTGTCGCCGGGGGGGTCCCGGGACAGCCCCAGCATTTT.

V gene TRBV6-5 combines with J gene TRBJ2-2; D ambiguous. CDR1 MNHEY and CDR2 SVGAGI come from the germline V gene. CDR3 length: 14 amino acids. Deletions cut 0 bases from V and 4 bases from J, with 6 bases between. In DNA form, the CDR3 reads TGTGCCAGCAGTTACTCGAAAAGCACCGGGGAGCTGTTTTTT. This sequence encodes CASSYSKSTGELFF.

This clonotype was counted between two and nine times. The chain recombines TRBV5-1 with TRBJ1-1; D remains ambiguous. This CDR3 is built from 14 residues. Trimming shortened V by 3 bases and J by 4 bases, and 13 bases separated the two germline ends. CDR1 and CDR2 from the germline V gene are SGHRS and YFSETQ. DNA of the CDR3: TGCGCCAGCAGCTATGGAGGGCGGAGCACTGAAGCTTTCTTT. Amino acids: CASSYGGRSTEAFF.